The 17 T cell receptor beta chains below all came from one sample that was sequenced in a study of blood T cells in healthy people across ages. Primed by a sample-barcoded 5' primer and a J-beta primer mix, a second PCR proceeded for roughly 7 to 12 cycles. Each CDR3 protein gets one entry after TCRdb re-called the 5' RACE reads with MiXCR. There are about 640,000 distinct CDR3 sequences in the sample; under 70% occur only once, and 30% to 45% lies in the top ten. The specimen sequenced was blood. These receptors were obtained from a man aged 60 to 69 in good health.

The chain combines TRBV6-2 or TRBV6-3 with TRBJ2-3; 10 bases line up with TRBD2. The ends lost 0 bases at V and 6 bases at J; junction bases unmatched: 6. CDR3 length: 16 amino acids. The germline V gene has CDR1 MNHEY and CDR2 SVGEGT. The chain's CDR3 is CASSYSGSGGADTQYF. The CDR3 DNA is TGTGCCAGCAGTTACTCCGGGAGCGGGGGGGCTGATACGCAGTATTTT.

This clonotype has a handful of counts. This chain links TRBV9 with TRBJ2-1, with D hard to call. Trimming left V 0 bases short and J 10 bases short, with 14 bases between. Germline V gives CDR1 SGDLS, CDR2 YYNGEE. The CDR3 spans 14 residues. The CDR3 spells CASSVGPLSPEQFF. The DNA for the CDR3 is TGTGCCAGCAGCGTAGGTCCTCTATCCCCCGAGCAGTTCTTC.

This chain uses TRBV20-1 with TRBJ2-3, with D possibly TRBD2 on 6 matching bases. V was trimmed by 8 bases and J by 0 bases, leaving 15 bases between them. There are 14 residues in the CDR3. Germline V gene data show CDR1 as DFQATT and CDR2 as SNEGSKA (reference sequence). In DNA, the CDR3 is TGCAGTTGGGGGAGGTCCTCTAGCACAGATACGCAGTATTTT. This codes for CSWGRSSSTDTQYF.

The chain joins TRBV29-1 to TRBJ2-7, with a possible D match to TRBD1 (5 bases). Germline loops: CDR1 SQVTM, CDR2 ANQGSEA. This CDR3 contains 13 residues. V was shortened by 6 bases and J by 3 bases, with 15 bases between the two germline ends. The CDR3 bases are TGCAGCGTACGCTGGGGCGGCAGCTACGAGCAGTACTTC. This encodes CSVRWGGSYEQYF.

There are many counts of this clonotype. The V call is TRBV7-2, the J call TRBJ2-7; TRBD2 aligns across 11 bases. After removal of 1 base from V and 6 bases from J, the junction contained 5 bases not matched to a gene. CDR1 and CDR2 (germline): SGHTA, FQGNSA. This CDR3 is 15 amino acids long. CDR3 protein: CASSLVAGGHGEQYF. In nucleotides, the CDR3 is TGTGCCAGCAGCTTAGTAGCGGGGGGGCACGGCGAGCAGTACTTC.

The chain joins TRBV5-8 to TRBJ2-4; a weak D match, TRBD1 (6 bases). The CDR3 length is 15 residues. Trimming removed 3 bases from V and 0 bases from J, with 10 bases in between. CDR1 is SGHTS and CDR2 is YDEGEE in the germline V gene. CDR3 sequence (DNA): TGTGCCAGCAGCTACAGGGTTCTAGCCAAAAACATTCAGTACTTC. Encoded protein: CASSYRVLAKNIQYF.

In its sample, this clonotype was seen once. The chain links TRBV10-1 to TRBJ2-2; 7 nucleotides align to TRBD1. This CDR3 contains 15 residues. V was pared by 6 bases and J by 4 bases, with 8 bases of the junction left unmatched. Germline V gives CDR1 WNHNN, CDR2 SYGVQD (reference sequence). In nucleotides, the CDR3 is TGCGCCAGCAGGAACGACAGGGTTGGCACCGGGGAGCTGTTTTTT. The encoded protein is CASRNDRVGTGELFF.

This clonotype was detected only a few times. This chain uses TRBV5-1 with TRBJ2-1; 7 nucleotides align to TRBD1. Germline loops: CDR1 SGHRS, CDR2 YFSETQ. With 0 bases clipped from V and 9 bases from J, the junction kept 0 bases outside the gene matches. This CDR3 is built from 12 residues. The CDR3 sequence is CASSLAGGEQFF. In nucleotides, the CDR3 is TGCGCCAGCAGCTTGGCAGGGGGTGAGCAGTTCTTC.

The chain joins TRBV29-1 to TRBJ2-7; 7 nucleotides match TRBD2. The germline V gene has CDR1 SQVTM and CDR2 ANQGSEA. V trimming: 6 bases; J trimming: 1 base; junction bases outside the gene matches: 9. This CDR3 is built from 14 residues. The CDR3 DNA reads as TGCAGCGTGGGGGGGTCCCCAGGGTCCTACGAGCAGTACTTC. Translation gives CSVGGSPGSYEQYF.

This chain links TRBV5-5 with TRBJ2-3; D not resolved. The V and J ends lost 5 bases and 8 bases respectively, with 15 bases between them. The CDR3 runs to 13 residues. The germline V gene has CDR1 SGHKS and CDR2 YYEKEE (reference sequence). The DNA of the CDR3 is TGTGCCAGCAGTCTCTCGGACGGCGGTACGCAGTATTTT. Amino acid sequence: CASSLSDGGTQYF.

This sequence joins TRBV12-3 or TRBV12-4 and TRBJ2-7; tentatively, D is TRBD1 (6 bases). The length of the CDR3 is 13 residues. Deletions cut 4 bases from V and 3 bases from J, with 10 bases between. The CDR3 loop is CASSSGDFYEQYF. The DNA of the CDR3 is TGTGCCAGCAGTTCAGGGGATTTCTACGAGCAGTACTTC.

This clonotype was seen more than once but under ten times. A much larger clonotype is one base distant, so this may be a read error. V is TRBV4-1 and J is TRBJ2-5, with D unclear. Trimming left V 4 bases short and J 5 bases short, with 8 bases between. Per the germline V gene, CDR1 is MGHRA and CDR2 is YSYEKL. There are 12 residues in the CDR3. This CDR3 reads CASSRVSETQYF. CDR3 nucleotide sequence: TGCGCCAGCAGCCGAGTCTCGGAGACCCAGTACTTC.

The chain uses TRBV6-2 or TRBV6-3 and TRBJ2-5; maybe TRBD1 (6 bases). V gave up 0 bases and J gave up 4 bases, with 15 bases separating them. The CDR3 is 16 residues long. Germline CDR1 and CDR2: MNHEY and SVGEGT. The CDR3: CASSYSLTQGTETQYF. The CDR3 DNA is TGTGCCAGCAGTTACTCGTTGACTCAGGGGACAGAGACCCAGTACTTC.

This rearrangement joins TRBV7-2 to TRBJ2-7; D is unresolved. Germline V gives CDR1 SGHTA, CDR2 FQGNSA. The CDR3 spans 13 residues. With 4 bases removed from V and 2 bases from J, the gap between germline ends came to 9 bases. The CDR3 coding sequence is TGTGCCAGCAGCTCCCCTCTGACCTACGAGCAGTACTTC. Protein sequence: CASSSPLTYEQYF.

The chain links TRBV7-2 to TRBJ2-1; 7 bases match TRBD1. Germline-derived CDR1 and CDR2 are SGHTA and FQGNSA. Trimming took 4 bases from V and 4 from J; bases not matched to a gene: 7. The CDR3 has 15 residues. CDR3 region: CASSSYRGPYNEQFF. In DNA form, the CDR3 reads TGTGCCAGCAGCTCGTACAGGGGCCCTTACAATGAGCAGTTCTTC.

This clonotype occurred once. This chain links TRBV6-6 with TRBJ2-1, with TRBD1 as a possible D gene (5 bases). The V end lost 2 bases, the J end lost 4 bases, and 15 bases lay between the germline ends. Germline V gene sequence: CDR1 MNHNY, CDR2 SVGAGI (reference sequence). The CDR3 is 16 residues long. The CDR3: CASSYVGLGAYNEQFF. The CDR3 DNA sequence: TGTGCCAGCAGTTACGTGGGGCTAGGAGCTTACAATGAGCAGTTCTTC.

The chain uses TRBV5-1 and TRBJ2-5, with D possibly being TRBD1 or TRBD2 (5 bases each). TRBJ2-7 matches the DNA end more closely, so the J call is doubtful. Germline-derived CDR1 and CDR2 are SGHRS and YFSETQ. This CDR3 contains 14 residues. The CDR3 DNA sequence: TGCGCCAGCAGCGTTGGAGGCAGGGCCTACGAGCAGTACTTC. It translates to CASSVGGRAYEQYF.